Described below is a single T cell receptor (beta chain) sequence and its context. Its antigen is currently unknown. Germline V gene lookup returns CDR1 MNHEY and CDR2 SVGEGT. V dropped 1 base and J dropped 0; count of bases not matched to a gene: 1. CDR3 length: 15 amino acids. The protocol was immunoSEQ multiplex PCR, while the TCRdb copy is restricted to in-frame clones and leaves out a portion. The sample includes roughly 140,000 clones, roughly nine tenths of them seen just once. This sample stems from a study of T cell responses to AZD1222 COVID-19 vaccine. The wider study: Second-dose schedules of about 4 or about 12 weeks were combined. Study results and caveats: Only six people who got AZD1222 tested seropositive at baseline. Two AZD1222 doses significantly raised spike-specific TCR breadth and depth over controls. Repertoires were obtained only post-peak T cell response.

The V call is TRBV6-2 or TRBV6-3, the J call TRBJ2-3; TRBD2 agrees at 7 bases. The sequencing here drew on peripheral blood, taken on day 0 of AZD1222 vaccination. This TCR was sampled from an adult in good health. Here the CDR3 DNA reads TGTGCCAGCAGTTACTTCGGGGGGAGCACAGATACGCAGTATTTT. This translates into CASSYFGGSTDTQYF.